The TCR beta chain described here comes from a study of T cells after yellow fever vaccination. Study observations and caveats: The appearance of a small share of clonotypes in both CD4 and CD8 compartments was observed. Re-detected after boosting: most primary clones, about 95% of CD4 and less than 90% of CD8. By day 5 rather than day 15, the secondary response had peaked, though it was weaker.

This clonotype showed up many times. Its antigen is as yet unknown. Germline assignment: CDR1 SGDLS and CDR2 YYNGEE. The CDR3 is 15 residues long. V was pared by 0 bases and J by 3 bases, with 12 bases between. Production of TCR cDNA was by 5'RACE template switching, which also added a universal primer site and UMIs. TCRdb analysed the 5' RACE reads with MiXCR anew, one entry per CDR3 protein. The repertoire holds 50,000 or so distinct CDR3 sequences, roughly 6.9% seen once, with around two fifths in the top ten. The source was CD8+ T cells sorted from PBMCs, collected on the day of the first yellow fever vaccination. The chain recombines TRBV9 with TRBJ1-2; D unclear. The receptor was isolated from a man younger than 35 who received the YFV17D yellow fever vaccine. The CDR3, as DNA: TGTGCCAGCAGCGTAGACGGGGAACCAGACTATGGCTACACCTTC. This gives the protein CASSVDGEPDYGYTF.